Below are 10 T cell receptor beta chains sequenced from a single sample in a study of T cell repertoires in cytomegalovirus infection. TCRdb fed the reads into MiXCR, producing one record per CDR3 protein. The repertoire holds around 740,000 distinct CDR3 sequences, with approximately 40% as singletons. Sequencing input: PBMCs. Receptors were obtained from a human donor in good health (CMV status not recorded). Some clones in this sample may be carry-over from other donors' samples.

The V and J genes are TRBV7-6 and TRBJ1-1, with a tentative D call TRBD1 (6 bases). Germline CDR1 reads SGHVS; CDR2 reads FNYEAQ. V lost 7 bases, J lost 5 bases, and 14 bases lay in between. The CDR3 loop spans 13 amino acids. This CDR3 is CASTVTGSTEAFF. DNA of the CDR3: TGTGCCAGCACCGTAACAGGGAGTACTGAAGCTTTCTTT.

V and J are TRBV27 and TRBJ2-7; 7 bases align to TRBD1. Trimming cost V 5 bases and J 5 bases; bases outside gene matches: 15. This CDR3 contains 16 residues. CDR1 MNHEY and CDR2 SMNVEV come from the germline V gene (reference sequence). Here the CDR3 reads CASSRLPDRNYNEQYF. As DNA, the CDR3 is TGTGCCAGCAGTAGACTACCGGACAGGAATTACAACGAGCAGTACTTC.

The chain is built from TRBV4-2 and TRBJ1-2, with D possibly being TRBD1 (5 bases). This CDR3 comprises 14 residues. Trimming removed 1 base at V and 3 bases at J, with 9 bases between. In germline, CDR1 is LGHNA, CDR2 YNFKEQ. CDR3 sequence: CASSQGGVDYGYTF. CDR3 DNA sequence: TGTGCCAGCAGCCAAGGGGGGGTAGACTATGGCTACACCTTC.

The rearrangement links TRBV7-2 to TRBJ2-7; D possibly uses TRBD1 or TRBD2 (5 bases each). CDR1 is SGHTA, CDR2 FQGNSA, per germline. CDR3 size: 15 residues. V was cut by 2 bases and J by 5 bases, with 16 bases left in between. The CDR3 here is CASSLLGFGGDEQYF. The CDR3 region has the DNA TGTGCCAGCAGCTTATTAGGGTTTGGGGGAGACGAGCAGTACTTC.

This clonotype was detected only a few times. The CDR3 nucleotides read TGTGCCAGCAGCTTAGCGGGGGGCGGGACAGGGGAAGATGGCTACACCTTC. Translation: CASSLAGGGTGEDGYTF. The rearrangement joins TRBV7-2 to TRBJ1-2; 10 nucleotides agree with TRBD1. Germline assignment: CDR1 SGHTA and CDR2 FQGNSA. After removal of 0 bases from V and 6 bases from J, the junction contained 10 bases not matched to a gene. The CDR3 spans 17 residues.

In DNA form, the CDR3 reads TGTGCCAGCAGTCAACAGGGGGTGTGGTATGGCTACACCTTC. Amino acid sequence: CASSQQGVWYGYTF. The rearrangement uses TRBV2 and TRBJ1-2, with 8 bases aligning to TRBD1. With V trimmed by 5 bases and J by 5 bases, 7 bases remained unmatched. CDR1 is SNHLY and CDR2 is FYNNEI in the germline V gene. The CDR3 covers 14 residues.

This clonotype has at least ten counts. V and J are TRBV7-6 and TRBJ2-7; TRBD2 aligns across 8 bases. From germline, CDR1 is SGHVS and CDR2 FNYEAQ. This CDR3 comprises 14 residues. Trimming at V came to 1 base and at J to 2 bases, leaving 1 base not matched to a gene. CDR3 residues: CASSLVAGPYEQYF. CDR3 DNA: TGTGCCAGCAGCTTAGTAGCGGGACCCTACGAGCAGTACTTC. Supplemented by reference TRBV7-6 and TRBJ2-7, the full variable domain reads GAGVSQSPRYKVTKRGQDVALRCDPISGHVSLYWYRQALGQGPEFLTYFNYEAQQDKSGLPNDRFSAERPEGSISTLTIQRTEQRDSAMYRCASSLVAGPYEQYFGPGTRLTVT.

For this clonotype: A much larger clonotype is one base distant, so this may be a read error. CDR3: CASSLDSGWRGYTF. DNA of the CDR3: TGTGCCAGCAGCTTAGATAGCGGGTGGCGAGGCTACACCTTC. The chain recombines TRBV7-2 with TRBJ1-2; D gene unclear. The germline V and J ends were trimmed by 1 base and 8 bases, with 14 bases remaining between them. There are 14 residues in the CDR3. CDR1 SGHTA and CDR2 FQGNSA come from the germline V gene.

This chain links TRBV11-3 with TRBJ2-4; 9 nucleotides line up with TRBD2. The CDR3 spans 18 residues. Per the germline V gene, CDR1 is SGHNT and CDR2 is YENEEA. The V and J ends lost 5 bases and 4 bases, in that order; junction bases with no gene match: 15. This chain's CDR3 is CASSLLVGREGFKNIQYF. In DNA, the CDR3 is TGTGCCAGCAGCCTTTTGGTTGGGCGGGAGGGCTTTAAAAACATTCAGTACTTC.

J is TRBJ1-2 and V is TRBV7-9; the D gene is possibly TRBD1 (6 bases). V was trimmed by 5 bases and J by 2 bases, leaving 12 bases between them. The germline V gene has CDR1 SEHNR and CDR2 FQNEAQ (reference sequence). The CDR3 has 14 amino acids. CDR3 in DNA: TGTGCCAGCAGCCGGGGGGCCGAGAACTATGGCTACACCTTC. Translation gives CASSRGAENYGYTF.